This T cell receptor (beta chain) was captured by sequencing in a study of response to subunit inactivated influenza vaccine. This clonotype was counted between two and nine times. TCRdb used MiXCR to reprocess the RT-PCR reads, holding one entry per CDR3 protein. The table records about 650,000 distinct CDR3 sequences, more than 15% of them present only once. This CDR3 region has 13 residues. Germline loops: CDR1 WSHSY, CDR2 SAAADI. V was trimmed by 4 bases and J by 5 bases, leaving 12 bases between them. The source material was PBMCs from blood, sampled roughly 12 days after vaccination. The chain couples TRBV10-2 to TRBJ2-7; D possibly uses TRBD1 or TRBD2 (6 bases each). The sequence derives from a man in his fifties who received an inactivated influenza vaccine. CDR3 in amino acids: CASSGRGINEQYF. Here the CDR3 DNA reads TGCGCCAGCAGTGGGAGGGGGATTAACGAGCAGTACTTC.